This entry describes one TCR beta chain. Its antigen is undetermined. The libraries of TRB cDNA were constructed through 5' RACE using UMI labels. TCRdb re-called the 5' RACE reads, yielding one record per CDR3 amino acid sequence without DNA. The sample holds more than 45,000 distinct CDR3 sequences. The sample comes from a study of CXCR3-negative and CXCR3-positive naive CD8 T cells. In the study overall: Per library, roughly 1.6 +/- 0.3 million reads; some 140 million TRB reads overall.

General observations from the study: It was found that naive subsets had comparable surface CD5, and TCR strength was inferred from TRB CDR3 properties. Freshly isolated PBMCs were used in most assays, given partial CXCR3 loss after freezing.

Sequencing used naive CXCR3- CD8+ T cells from blood. This sample's subset: CD45RO-CCR7+CD27+CD95- naive CD8+ T cells lacking CXCR3 (TNR3-). This TCR derives from a human donor in good health. Some clones in this sample may be carry-over from other donors' samples.

The CDR3 protein is CASGPDGYEQYF. J is TRBJ2-7 and V is TRBV12-5. CDR1 and CDR2 (germline): LGHNT, FRNRAP. The CDR3 length is 12 residues.